This T cell receptor beta chain was sequenced for a study of vaccination effects on CD4 cells after COVID-19. Study information: Following the second dose by a median of 72 days, the post-vaccine samples were obtained.

V was pared by 4 bases and J by 7 bases, with 20 bases between. The CDR3 runs to 15 residues. CDR1 is SGDLS and CDR2 is YYNGEE in the germline V gene. As for this clone: Its antigen is undetermined.

Findings of the study overall: In vaccinees who were healthy, merely 1 out of 255 vaccine-induced clones cross-reacted with common cold coronaviruses.

Only in-frame clones appear in the TCRdb table, and some are missing; sequencing was by immunoSEQ multiplex PCR. The table shows approximately 26,000 clones, with 70% to 75% occurring only once. Before any sequencing was done, the ViraFEST assay used viral peptide pools to expand antigen-specific CD4+ T cells. The culture ran for around ten days before CD4+ T cells were isolated. Participants were given two doses of BNT162b2 or mRNA-1273 vaccine. Absence of prior SARS-CoV-2 infection characterized the vaccine recipients, who showed negative nucleocapsid antibodies. The sequenced sample was CD4+ T cells from PBMCs cultured with HCoV-NL63 spike peptides, obtained after COVID-19 vaccination. This receptor was identified in a human donor who received a COVID-19 vaccine. The J gene is TRBJ2-5, the V gene TRBV9, with D perhaps matching TRBD1 or TRBD2 (5 bases each). The chain's CDR3 is CASSSREGRGGTQYF. The CDR3 bases are TGTGCCAGCAGCTCGAGAGAGGGGCGAGGAGGGACCCAGTACTTC.